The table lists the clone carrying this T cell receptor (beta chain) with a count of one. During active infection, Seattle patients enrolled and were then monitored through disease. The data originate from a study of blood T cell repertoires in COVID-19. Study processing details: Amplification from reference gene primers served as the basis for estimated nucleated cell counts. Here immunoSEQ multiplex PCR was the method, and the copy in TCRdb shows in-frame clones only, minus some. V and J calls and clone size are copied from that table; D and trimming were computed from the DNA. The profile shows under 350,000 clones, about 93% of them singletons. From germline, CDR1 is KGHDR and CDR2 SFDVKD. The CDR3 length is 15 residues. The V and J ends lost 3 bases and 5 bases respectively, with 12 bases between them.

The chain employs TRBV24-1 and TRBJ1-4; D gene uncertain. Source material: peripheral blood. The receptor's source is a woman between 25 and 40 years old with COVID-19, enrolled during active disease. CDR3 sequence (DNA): TGTGCCACCAGTGATGCGGCAGGACTAAATGAAAAACTGTTTTTT. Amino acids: CATSDAAGLNEKLFF.